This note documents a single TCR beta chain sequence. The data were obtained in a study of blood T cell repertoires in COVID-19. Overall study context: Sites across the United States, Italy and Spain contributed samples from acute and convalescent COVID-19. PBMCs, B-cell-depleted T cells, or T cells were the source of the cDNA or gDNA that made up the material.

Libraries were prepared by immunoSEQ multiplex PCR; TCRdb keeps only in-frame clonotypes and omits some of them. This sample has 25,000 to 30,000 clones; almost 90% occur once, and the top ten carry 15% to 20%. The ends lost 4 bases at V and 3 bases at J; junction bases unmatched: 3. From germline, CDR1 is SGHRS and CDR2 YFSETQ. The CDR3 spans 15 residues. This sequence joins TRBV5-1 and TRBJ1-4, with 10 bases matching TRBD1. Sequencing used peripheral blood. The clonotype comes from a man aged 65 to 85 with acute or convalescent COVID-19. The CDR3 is CASSLGQGPNEKLFF. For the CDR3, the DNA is TGCGCCAGCAGCCTGGGACAGGGGCCTAATGAAAAACTGTTTTTT.